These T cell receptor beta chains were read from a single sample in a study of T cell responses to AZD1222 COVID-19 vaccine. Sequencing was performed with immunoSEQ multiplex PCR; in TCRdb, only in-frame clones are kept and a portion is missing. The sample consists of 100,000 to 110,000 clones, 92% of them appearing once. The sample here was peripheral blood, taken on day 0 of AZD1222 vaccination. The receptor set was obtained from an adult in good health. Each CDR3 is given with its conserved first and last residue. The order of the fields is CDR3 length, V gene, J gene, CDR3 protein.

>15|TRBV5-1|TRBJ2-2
CASSPFGGRTGELFF
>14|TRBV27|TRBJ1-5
CASSGTGEGQPQHF
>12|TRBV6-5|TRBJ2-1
CASSYHNNEQFF
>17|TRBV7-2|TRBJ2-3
CASSSPHSGTSTDTQYF
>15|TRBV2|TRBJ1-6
CASSDGLVYNSPLHF
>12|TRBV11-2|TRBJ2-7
CASVGASSEQYF
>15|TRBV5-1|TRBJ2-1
CASDPGTSGYNEQFF
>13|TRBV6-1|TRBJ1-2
CASSEDGFYGYTF
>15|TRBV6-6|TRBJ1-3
CASSPGDLSGNTIYF
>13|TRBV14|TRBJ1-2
CASSQGMGYGYTF
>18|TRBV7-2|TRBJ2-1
CASSLGRSIFGFHNEQFF
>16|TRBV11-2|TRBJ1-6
CASSSVTKDSNSPLHF
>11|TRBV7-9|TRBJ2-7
CASSLALEQYF
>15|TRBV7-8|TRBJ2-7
CASRAYQGPSYEQYF
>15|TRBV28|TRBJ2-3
CASSFQREGTDTQYF
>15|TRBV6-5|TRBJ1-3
CASSKDGSSGNTIYF
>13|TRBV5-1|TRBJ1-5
CASRRQLGQPQHF
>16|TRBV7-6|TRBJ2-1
CASSFGGENTYNEQFF
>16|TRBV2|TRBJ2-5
CASRIYSGRTQETQYF
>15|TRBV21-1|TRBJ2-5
CASSPRTGREETQYF
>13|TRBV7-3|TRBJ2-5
CASSFAGQETQYF
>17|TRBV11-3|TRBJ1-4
CASSQRTRWATNEKLFF
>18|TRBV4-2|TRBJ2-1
CASSQYGEDRGLYNEQFF
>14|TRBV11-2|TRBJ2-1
CASSLAGISNEQFF
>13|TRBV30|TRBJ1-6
CAWSWGNNSPLHF
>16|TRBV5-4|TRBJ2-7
CASSLYAGRALYEQYF
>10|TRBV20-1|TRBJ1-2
CSARGAAHTF
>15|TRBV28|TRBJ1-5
CASSSPGTGNQPQHF
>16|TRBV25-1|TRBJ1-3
CASSEAVQSSGNTIYF
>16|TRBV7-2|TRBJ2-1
CASSLGQGSSYNEQFF
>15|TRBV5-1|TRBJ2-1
CASSLLAGVDNEQFF
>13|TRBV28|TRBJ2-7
CASSGGTPGEQYF
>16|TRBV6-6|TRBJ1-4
CASSSRPEGQGPPMFF
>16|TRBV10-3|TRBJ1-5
CAISERTGISNQPQHF
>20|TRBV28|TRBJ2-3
CASSSEITGTSGSSTDTQYF
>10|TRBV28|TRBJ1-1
CATQGLEAFF
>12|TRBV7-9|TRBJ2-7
CASSSQPYEQYF
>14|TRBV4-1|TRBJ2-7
CASSQGQGAGEQYF
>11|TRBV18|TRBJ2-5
CASSPGETQYF
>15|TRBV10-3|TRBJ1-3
CAISESGRDGNTIYF